This TCR beta chain was captured in a study of blood T cell repertoires in COVID-19. Turning to the study itself: There were acute and convalescent COVID-19 samples, and they came from the United States, Italy and Spain. PBMCs, B-cell-depleted T cells, or T cells were the source of the cDNA or gDNA that made up the material.

CDR1 and CDR2 from the germline V gene are MNHNS and SASEGT. The CDR3 is 12 amino acids. Trimming shortened V by 2 bases and J by 7 bases, and 8 bases separated the two germline ends. This clone is a singleton in its sample. The method was immunoSEQ multiplex PCR; TCRdb's version includes in-frame clones alone and lacks a portion of them. The table shows about 77,000 clones, with around 76% occurring only once. The rearrangement uses TRBV6-1 and TRBJ1-2; no reliable D call. The sample was peripheral blood. This receptor was taken from a man between 65 and 80 years old with active or convalescent COVID-19. The CDR3 is CASSEQAVGYTF. The CDR3 region has the DNA TGTGCCAGCAGTGAACAGGCAGTTGGCTACACCTTC.